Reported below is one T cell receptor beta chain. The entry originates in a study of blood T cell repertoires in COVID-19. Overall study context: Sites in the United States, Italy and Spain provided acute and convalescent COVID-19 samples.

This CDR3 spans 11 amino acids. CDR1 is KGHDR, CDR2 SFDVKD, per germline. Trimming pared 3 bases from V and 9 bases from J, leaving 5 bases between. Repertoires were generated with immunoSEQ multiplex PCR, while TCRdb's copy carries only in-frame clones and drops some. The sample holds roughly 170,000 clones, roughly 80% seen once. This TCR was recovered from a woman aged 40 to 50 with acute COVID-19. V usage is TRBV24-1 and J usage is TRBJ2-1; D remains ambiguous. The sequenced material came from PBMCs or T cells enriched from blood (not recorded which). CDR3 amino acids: CATSDEIEQFF. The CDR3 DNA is TGTGCCACCAGTGATGAGATTGAGCAGTTCTTC.